The next 21 T cell receptor beta chains were all read from a single sample in a study of T cells in Graves' hyperthyroidism and ophthalmopathy. The TCR beta CDR3 regions underwent amplification using RNA transcripts as the source. The study used the HTBI primer set for a first-round RT-PCR of the TCR CDR3. TCRdb analysed the multiplex PCR reads with MiXCR anew, one entry per CDR3 protein. Here the sample spans just under 750,000 distinct CDR3 sequences, 35% being singletons. Material: blood. The receptors here all came from a middle-aged woman with Graves' hyperthyroidism.

There are many counts of this clonotype. CDR3 loop: CASEGRGGQPQHF. CDR3 bases: TGTGCCAGCGAGGGCAGGGGCGGTCAGCCCCAGCATTTT. This chain joins TRBV2 and TRBJ1-5; possible D gene TRBD1, 6 bases. V lost 8 bases, J lost 6 bases, and 14 bases lay in between. Germline lookup yields CDR1 SNHLY and CDR2 FYNNEI. This CDR3 region has 13 residues.

The rearrangement joins TRBV5-1 to TRBJ1-6; a possible D gene is TRBD1 (5 bases). Germline loops: CDR1 SGHRS, CDR2 YFSETQ. The CDR3 is 14 residues long. Trimming pared 7 bases from V and 7 bases from J, leaving 15 bases between. In nucleotides, the CDR3 is TGCGCCAGCGGAAGGGGCCCCGAGAATTCACCCCTCCACTTT. Residues: CASGRGPENSPLHF.

V and J are TRBV10-1 and TRBJ2-5, with 8 positions matching TRBD2. With 2 bases clipped from V and 4 bases from J, the junction kept 6 bases outside the gene matches. Germline CDR1 is WNHNN and CDR2 is SYGVQD (reference sequence). The CDR3 contains 15 residues. The DNA of the CDR3 is TGCGCCAGCAGTGAGGCGGGGGGATTGTCAGAGACCCAGTACTTC. This codes for CASSEAGGLSETQYF.

V is TRBV10-3 and J is TRBJ2-3; D remains unclear. The CDR3 is 15 residues long. Germline lookup yields CDR1 ENHRY and CDR2 SYGVKD. With 0 bases removed from V and 4 bases from J, the gap between germline ends came to 11 bases. The CDR3 DNA reads as TGTGCCATCAGTGAGTCGTGGGGTGCAGCAGATACGCAGTATTTT. This translates into CAISESWGAADTQYF.

In its sample, this clonotype was seen many times. The chain uses TRBV15 and TRBJ2-2; D ambiguous. Trimming left V 5 bases short and J 2 bases short, with 6 bases between. CDR3 length equals 13 residues. The germline V gene has CDR1 LNHNV and CDR2 YYDKDF (reference sequence). The CDR3 DNA sequence: TGTGCCACCAGCCGGGCTAACACCGGGGAGCTGTTTTTT. Encoded protein: CATSRANTGELFF.

The table lists this clonotype with a few counts. The chain joins TRBV5-1 to TRBJ1-5, with D possibly matching TRBD1 (6 bases). CDR1 and CDR2 (germline): SGHRS, YFSETQ. The CDR3 totals 16 residues. Trimming pared 0 bases from V and 0 bases from J, leaving 10 bases between. The CDR3 nucleotides read TGCGCCAGCAGCTTGGGCGACAGGATTAGCAATCAGCCCCAGCATTTT. It translates to CASSLGDRISNQPQHF.

The table lists this clonotype with a count of one. J is TRBJ2-7 and V is TRBV5-1; 9 bases are a match to TRBD1. This CDR3 is built from 16 residues. V gave up 4 bases and J gave up 0 bases; unmatched junction bases: 8. Germline V CDR1 and CDR2: SGHRS, YFSETQ. DNA of the CDR3: TGCGCCAGCAGCGACTGGAGGGGACAGGGCTCCTACGAGCAGTACTTC. It yields the protein CASSDWRGQGSYEQYF. Drawing the rest from reference TRBV5-1 and TRBJ2-7, the complete variable domain is KAGVTQTPRYLIKTRGQQVTLSCSPISGHRSVSWYQQTPGQGLQFLFEYFSETQRNKGNFPGRFSGRQFSNSRSEMNVSTLELGDSALYLCASSDWRGQGSYEQYFGPGTRLTVT.

The genes are TRBV7-2 and TRBJ2-5; D assignment may be TRBD1 or TRBD2 (6 bases each). Germline CDR1 SGHTA, CDR2 FQGNSA. V shed 5 bases and J shed 1 base, with 17 bases lying between them. The CDR3 contains 16 residues. The chain's CDR3 is CASSQPGTGAQETQYF. CDR3 DNA sequence: TGTGCCAGCAGCCAACCTGGGACGGGGGCCCAAGAGACCCAGTACTTC. The full variable domain, in which reference TRBV7-2 and TRBJ2-5 provide the parts outside the CDR3, is GAGVSQSPSNKVTEKGKDVELRCDPISGHTALYWYRQSLGQGLEFLIYFQGNSAPDKSGLPSDRFSAERTGGSVSTLTIQRTQQEDSAVYLCASSQPGTGAQETQYFGPGTRLLVL.

This clonotype has only one observation. The rearrangement uses TRBV15 and TRBJ2-7; TRBD1 aligns across 9 bases. This CDR3 region has 16 residues. J gave up 0 bases and V 5 bases, and 8 bases lay outside the gene matches. Looked up from germline, CDR1 is LNHNV and CDR2 is YYDKDF (reference sequence). The CDR3 bases are TGTGCCACCAGCCTTAAAGGGACAGGGAGCTCCTACGAGCAGTACTTC. Protein sequence: CATSLKGTGSSYEQYF. Using reference TRBV15 and TRBJ2-7 for the parts outside the CDR3, the full variable domain is DAMVIQNPRYQVTQFGKPVTLSCSQTLNHNVMYWYQQKSSQAPKLLFHYYDKDFNNEADTPDNFQSRRPNTSFCFLDIRSPGLGDTAMYLCATSLKGTGSSYEQYFGPGTRLTVT.

The sample holds many counts of this clonotype. The chain carries TRBV5-4 and TRBJ1-2, with 9 bases that match TRBD1. Germline V gene sequence: CDR1 SGHNT, CDR2 YYREEE (reference sequence). The CDR3 is 17 amino acids. V lost 0 bases to trimming and J lost 5 bases; unmatched junction nucleotides: 11. The CDR3 protein is CASSLAPSGQGSYGYTF. CDR3 nucleotide sequence: TGTGCCAGCAGCTTGGCCCCGTCGGGACAGGGATCGTATGGCTACACCTTC.

This sequence joins TRBV27 and TRBJ1-2; weak D call: TRBD1 (5 bases). The germline gives CDR1 MNHEY, CDR2 SMNVEV (reference sequence). The CDR3 extends over 14 amino acids. Between the trimmed V and J ends, which lost 6 bases and 8 bases, there was a span of 19 bases. The CDR3 sequence: CASSLGDSRLGYTF. The DNA of the CDR3 is TGTGCCAGCAGCCTGGGGGATTCACGACTGGGCTACACCTTC.

This chain links TRBV5-5 with TRBJ2-7; 7 bases map to TRBD1. This CDR3 is 14 amino acids long. With 4 bases clipped from V and 6 bases from J, the junction kept 10 bases outside the gene matches. CDR1 SGHKS and CDR2 YYEKEE come from the germline V gene (reference sequence). The CDR3 region has the DNA TGTGCCAGCAGCGCGCGACAGGGATGGGGCGAGCAGTACTTC. Translating gives CASSARQGWGEQYF.

The chain links TRBV29-1 to TRBJ1-1; 8 nucleotides agree with TRBD1. The CDR3 covers 14 residues. The ends lost 7 bases at V and 10 bases at J; junction bases unmatched: 17. The germline CDR1 and CDR2 sequences are SQVTM and ANQGSEA. CDR3 DNA sequence: TGCAGCGCCGACCTGACAGGGGTCGAGAGAGGAGCTTTCTTT. This gives the protein CSADLTGVERGAFF.

J is TRBJ1-1 and V is TRBV29-1; a possible D gene is TRBD1 (5 bases). The germline CDR1 and CDR2 sequences are SQVTM and ANQGSEA. The ends were cut back, 1 base at V and 1 base at J, with 7 bases in the middle. This CDR3 contains 13 residues. The CDR3 coding sequence is TGCAGCGTTGAAGGTACAGGGAACACTGAAGCTTTCTTT. Amino acids: CSVEGTGNTEAFF.

In this sample, this clonotype turned up a few times. One end of the junction fails to match germline, which may point to a read error. This sequence joins TRBV7-9 and TRBJ2-7; D may be TRBD2 (6 bases). Germline V CDR1 and CDR2: SEHNR, FQNEAQ (reference sequence). This CDR3 spans 17 amino acids. CDR3 sequence (DNA): TGCGCCAGCAGCCAAGAGGGGAGGCACTCACCGGGCTACGAGCAGTACTTC. It encodes CASSQEGRHSPGYEQYF.

The chain recombines TRBV10-1 with TRBJ2-1; 11 bases align to TRBD2. There are 15 residues in the CDR3. Germline V gives CDR1 WNHNN, CDR2 SYGVQD (reference sequence). The V and J ends lost 3 bases and 3 bases, in that order; junction bases with no gene match: 1. CDR3 in amino acids: CASSDGTSGYNEQFF. DNA for the CDR3: TGCGCCAGCAGTGACGGGACTAGCGGCTACAATGAGCAGTTCTTC.

This clonotype was seen a handful of times. The rearrangement joins TRBV12-3 or TRBV12-4 to TRBJ1-3, with D perhaps TRBD1 (6 bases). V lost 3 bases and J lost 5, with 14 bases in between. The CDR3 spans 15 residues. The CDR3 DNA reads as TGTGCCAGCAGTTTGGGGGGGGCGCTCCGAAACACCATATATTTT. It yields the protein CASSLGGALRNTIYF.

This clonotype was seen many times. This chain joins TRBV2 and TRBJ2-7; 7 bases match TRBD1. Germline-derived CDR1 and CDR2 are SNHLY and FYNNEI. Trimming cost V 4 bases and J 1 base; bases outside gene matches: 7. The CDR3 extends over 15 amino acids. The CDR3 is CASSVDRLQSYEQYF. DNA of the CDR3: TGTGCCAGCAGTGTGGACAGGCTACAATCCTACGAGCAGTACTTC.

V is TRBV5-4 and J is TRBJ1-1; D remains unclear. The CDR3 spans 15 residues. CDR1 SGHNT and CDR2 YYREEE come from the germline V gene (reference sequence). V was trimmed by 0 bases and J by 1 base, leaving 10 bases between them. The CDR3 nucleotides are TGTGCCAGCAGCTTGGATGGTGGAACGAACACTGAAGCTTTCTTT. Residues: CASSLDGGTNTEAFF.

The rearrangement joins TRBV6-2 or TRBV6-3 to TRBJ2-5; D ambiguous. The CDR3 runs to 12 residues. CDR1 MNHEY and CDR2 SVGEGT come from the germline V gene. V lost 9 bases and J 5 bases, leaving 13 bases between the germline ends. The CDR3 DNA sequence: TGTGCCAGTTGCGTCAGTCCGGAGACCCAGTACTTC. It yields the protein CASCVSPETQYF.

This clonotype has at least ten counts. J is TRBJ2-5 and V is TRBV7-2; D is undetermined. The CDR3 loop spans 14 amino acids. Per germline, CDR1 SGHTA and CDR2 FQGNSA. Deletions cut 2 bases from V and 4 bases from J, with 11 bases between. The chain's CDR3 is CASSLYLVGETQYF. The DNA for the CDR3 is TGTGCCAGCAGCTTATATCTAGTTGGAGAGACCCAGTACTTC.